The 2 T cell receptor beta chains presented below share a single source sample, sequenced in a study. Treg sorting used a CD4+CD25+CD127-/low gate. TCRdb passed the 5' RACE reads through MiXCR, listing each CDR3 protein once. The data contain around 50,000 distinct CDR3 sequences, roughly 28% of them singletons. The specimen sequenced was tumor-infiltrating Tregs sorted from the breast tumor. These receptors were taken from a female donor with breast cancer.

This clonotype has more than one count but fewer than ten. This sequence may be a read error, since a much larger clone differs from it by one base. This chain connects TRBV6-5 to TRBJ1-1, with no clear D. The CDR3 covers 13 residues. Looked up from germline, CDR1 is MNHEY and CDR2 is SVGAGI. The CDR3, as DNA: TGTGCCAGCAGTTACAGTAAGTACACTGAAACTTTCTTT. This translates into CASSYSKYTETFF.

This clonotype was counted only a few times. V usage is TRBV5-1 and J usage is TRBJ1-5, with D possibly TRBD1 on 5 matching bases. This CDR3 is built from 15 residues. Between the trimmed V and J ends, which lost 0 bases and 5 bases, there was a span of 12 bases. Germline V gene sequence: CDR1 SGHRS, CDR2 YFSETQ. CDR3 loop: CASSLEAGRDQPQHF. The DNA of the CDR3 is TGCGCCAGCAGCTTGGAGGCGGGGCGCGATCAGCCCCAGCATTTT.